The source of this TCR beta chain is a study of OX40 agonist ivuxolimab in advanced cancers. Regarding the study in general: The costimulatory receptor OX40 (CD134) was targeted by ivuxolimab, a fully human IgG2 agonistic monoclonal antibody. Of the approximately 53 patients in dose escalation, about 20 had hepatocellular carcinoma, around 15 had melanoma, 9 had renal cell carcinoma and 9 had head and neck cancer. The purpose of peripheral TCRbeta sequencing was to test whether ivuxolimab changed TCR sequence diversity and led to clonal T-cell expansion. Patients were allowed to have had prior anti-PD-1, anti-PD-L1 or anti-CTLA-4 therapy, and around 40% of the dose-escalation patients had previously received checkpoint inhibitors. In the dose-escalation cohort, around four fifths of patients were male, and the mean age was roughly 60 years, with a range of roughly 20 to 80. Intravenous ivuxolimab was administered to patients every 2 weeks at six dose levels: 0.01, 0.1, 0.3, 1.5, 3 and 10 mg/kg. The monotherapy dose-escalation portion (N of about 57 patients) of the phase I ivuxolimab trial is reported in the paper. Partial responses were achieved by three dose-escalation patients, of whom one had hepatocellular carcinoma and two had cutaneous melanoma.

The investigation overall reported the following: In partial responders in the 0.1-3.0 mg/kg groups, normalized peripheral clonal expansion was found to be among the lowest, especially among CD8+ T cells. At doses of 0.1 to 3.0 mg/kg, clonal expansion of both CD4+ and CD8+ T cells in blood was seen between baseline and week 6. After ivuxolimab, expanded clones were on average more numerous among CD8+ T cells than among CD4+ T cells. Low levels of normalized T-cell clonal expansion were also seen in some patients who did not respond. Antigen specificity was not determined for the clonally expanded peripheral T cells.

Genomic DNA was isolated from the sorted cells so that the TCRbeta CDR3 region could be sequenced. The immunoSEQ Assay was used to sequence the TCRbeta CDR3 regions. Imported from immuneACCESS, the table was reduced by TCRdb to in-frame sequences with V and J called. These copies leave out some clones; in studies compared against another copy, an unresolved V gene accounts for under half, and the cause of the remainder is not known. This sample is represented by about 61,000 clones; 85% to 90% of them were singletons. The ten largest clonotypes hold about 1.2% of the sample. With regard to this clone: This clone's antigen is unknown. No much larger clone exists at a distance of one base, and base qualities are not known.

Patients with autoimmune disease history or receiving systemic immunosuppression were excluded from the trial. Peripheral blood for TCR sequencing was drawn from every dose cohort at baseline, at cycle 4 day 1 and at cycle 7 day 1. Samples came from an open-label, multicenter, first-in-human phase I dose-escalation trial of ivuxolimab. Adults with locally advanced or metastatic melanoma, renal cell carcinoma, hepatocellular carcinoma or head and neck squamous cell carcinoma were enrolled in the trial. CD4+ and CD8+ T cells were sorted separately from peripheral blood before TCR sequencing. V was cut back by 1 base and J by 6 bases, leaving a gap of 9 bases between them. Including cysteine and phenylalanine, the CDR3 has 14 amino acids. Just CDR3 DNA is preserved here, 42 bases in frame from base 1. The germline V gene (reference sequence) sets CDR1 to SEHNR and CDR2 to FQNEAQ.

Material: CD4+ or CD8+ T cells sorted from blood, obtained in a trial of the OX40 agonist ivuxolimab. The rearranged chain carries TRBV7-9 and TRBJ1-4; no D segment can be confidently identified. The sequence derives from an adult with an advanced solid tumor such as melanoma, head and neck, liver or kidney cancer. CDR3 loop: CASSLGGFDEKLFF. The nucleotide sequence is TGTGCCAGCAGCTTAGGGGGATTCGATGAAAAACTGTTTTTT. The CDR3, completed at both ends by the reference TRBV7-9 and TRBJ1-4 genes, gives the full variable domain DTGVSQNPRHKITKRGQNVTFRCDPISEHNRLYWYRQTLGQGPEFLTYFQNEAQLEKSRLLSDRFSAERPKGSFSTLEIQRTEQGDSAMYLCASSLGGFDEKLFFGSGTQLSVL.